The entry that follows covers one T cell receptor (beta chain) sequence. This record belongs to a study of control samples from healthy donors and cancer patients. TCRdb's copy holds only in-frame clones and misses some; the assay was immunoSEQ multiplex PCR. This table holds about 100,000 clones, 87% found once. The sequenced sample consisted of blood. The clonotype originates from a woman aged 50 to 60 in good health.

The CDR3 region is CASRPSFGNTIYF. CDR3 sequence (DNA): TGTGCCAGCAGACCAAGCTTCGGAAACACCATATATTTT. The rearrangement links TRBV9 to TRBJ1-3; no definite D call. Germline V lookup: CDR1 SGDLS, CDR2 YYNGEE. The CDR3 covers 13 residues. The ends were cut back, 5 bases at V and 4 bases at J, with 10 bases in the middle.